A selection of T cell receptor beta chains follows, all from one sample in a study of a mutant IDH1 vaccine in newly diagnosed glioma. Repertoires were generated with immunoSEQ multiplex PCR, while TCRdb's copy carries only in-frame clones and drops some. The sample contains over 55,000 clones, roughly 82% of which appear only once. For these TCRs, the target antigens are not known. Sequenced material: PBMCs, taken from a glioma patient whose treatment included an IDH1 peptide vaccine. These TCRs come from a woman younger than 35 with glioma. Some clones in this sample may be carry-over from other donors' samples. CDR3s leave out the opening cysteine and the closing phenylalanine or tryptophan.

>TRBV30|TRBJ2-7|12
AWSVLSGRGEQY
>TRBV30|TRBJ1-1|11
AWSVWGRTEAF
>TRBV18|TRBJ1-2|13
ASSPSGGAYIGYT
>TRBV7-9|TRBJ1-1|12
ASSLSRLNTEAF
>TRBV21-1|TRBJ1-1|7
ASSARAF
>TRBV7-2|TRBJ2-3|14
ASSRWQGKLGDTQY
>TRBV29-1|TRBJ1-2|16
SDCLRDREAVAIYGYT
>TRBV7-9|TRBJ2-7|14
ASSPSLAHRYDRQY
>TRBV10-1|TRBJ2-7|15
ASSESVAGDRGYEQY
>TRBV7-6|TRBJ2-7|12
ASSLEADPREQY
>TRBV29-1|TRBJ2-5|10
SGMTVRETQY
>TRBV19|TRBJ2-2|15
ASSIPTTGWGTGELF
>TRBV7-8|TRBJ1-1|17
ASSLGLGIRGPLNTEAF
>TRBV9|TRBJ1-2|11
ASSARGRDGYT
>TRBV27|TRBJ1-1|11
ASSFLGATEAF
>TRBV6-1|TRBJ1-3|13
ASSATTGYQNTIY
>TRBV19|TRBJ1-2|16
ASSPLLPRAPAHYGYT